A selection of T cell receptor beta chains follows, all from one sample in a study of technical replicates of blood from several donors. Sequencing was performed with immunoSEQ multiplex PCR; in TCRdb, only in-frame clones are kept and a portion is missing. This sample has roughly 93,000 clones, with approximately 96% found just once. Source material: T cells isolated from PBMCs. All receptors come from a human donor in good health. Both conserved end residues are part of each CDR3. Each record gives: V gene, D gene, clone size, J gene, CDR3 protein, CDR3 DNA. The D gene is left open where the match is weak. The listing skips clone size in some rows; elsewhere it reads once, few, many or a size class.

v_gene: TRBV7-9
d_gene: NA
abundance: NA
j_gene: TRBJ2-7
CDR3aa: CASSLVLAEQYF
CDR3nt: TGTGCCAGCAGCTTAGTGCTAGCGGAGCAGTACTTC

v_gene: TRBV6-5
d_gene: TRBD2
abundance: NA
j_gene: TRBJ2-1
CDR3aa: CASSSILAANEQFF
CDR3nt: TGTGCCAGCAGTTCGATACTAGCGGCCAATGAGCAGTTCTTC

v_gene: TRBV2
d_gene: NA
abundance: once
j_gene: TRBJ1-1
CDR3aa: CAGKQDFDTEAFF
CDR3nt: TGTGCCGGAAAACAGGATTTTGACACTGAAGCTTTCTTT

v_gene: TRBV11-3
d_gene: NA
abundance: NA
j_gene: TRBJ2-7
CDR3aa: CASSLGTFPYEQYF
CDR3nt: TGTGCCAGCAGCCTCGGGACATTTCCATACGAGCAGTACTTC

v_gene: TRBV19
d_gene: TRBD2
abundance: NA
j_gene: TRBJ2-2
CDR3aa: CASSQGSGTNTGELFF
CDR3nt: TGTGCCAGTAGCCAAGGGAGCGGGACGAACACCGGGGAGCTGTTTTTT

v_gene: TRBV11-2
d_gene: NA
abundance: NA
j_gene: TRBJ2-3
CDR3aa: CASTPGGAGIFTDTQYF
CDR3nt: TGTGCCAGCACCCCAGGTGGGGCAGGAATTTTCACAGATACGCAGTATTTT

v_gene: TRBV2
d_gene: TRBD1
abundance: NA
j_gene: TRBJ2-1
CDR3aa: CASTTGTGEYNEQFF
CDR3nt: TGTGCCAGCACCACCGGGACAGGGGAATACAATGAGCAGTTCTTC

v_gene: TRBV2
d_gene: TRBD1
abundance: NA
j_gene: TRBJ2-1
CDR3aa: CASRQGAINEQFF
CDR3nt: TGTGCCAGCAGGCAGGGGGCTATCAATGAGCAGTTCTTC

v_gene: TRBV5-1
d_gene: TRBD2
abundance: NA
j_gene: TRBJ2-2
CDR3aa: CASSEGTSGITGELFF
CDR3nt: TGCGCCAGCAGCGAGGGGACTAGCGGGATTACCGGGGAGCTGTTTTTT

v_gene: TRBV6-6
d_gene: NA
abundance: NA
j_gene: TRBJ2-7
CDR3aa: CASSTHTYEQYF
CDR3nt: TGTGCCAGCAGTACGCACACCTACGAGCAGTACTTC

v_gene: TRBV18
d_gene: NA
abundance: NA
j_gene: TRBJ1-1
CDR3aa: CASSPNRDTEAFF
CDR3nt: TGTGCCAGCTCACCAAACAGGGACACTGAAGCTTTCTTT

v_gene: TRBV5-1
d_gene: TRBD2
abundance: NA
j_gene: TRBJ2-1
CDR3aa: CASSLPTSGAIHEQFF
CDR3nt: TGCGCCAGCAGCTTGCCGACTAGCGGGGCCATCCATGAGCAGTTCTTC

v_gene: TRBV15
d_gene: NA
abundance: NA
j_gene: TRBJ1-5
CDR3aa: CATSRTGVDQYGRWNQPQHF
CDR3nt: TGTGCCACCAGCAGGACAGGAGTAGATCAGTATGGTCGTTGGAATCAGCCCCAGCATTTT

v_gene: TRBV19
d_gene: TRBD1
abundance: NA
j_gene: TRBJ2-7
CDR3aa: CASSGRGQGASYEQYF
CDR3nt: TGTGCCAGTAGTGGCCGTGGACAGGGGGCCTCCTACGAGCAGTACTTC

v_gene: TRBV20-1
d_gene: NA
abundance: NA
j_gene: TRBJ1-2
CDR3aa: CSASYSGGYTF
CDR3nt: TGCAGTGCTAGTTACTCGGGAGGCTACACCTTC

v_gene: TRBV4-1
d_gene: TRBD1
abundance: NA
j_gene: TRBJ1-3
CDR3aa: CASSQEALGQGNTIYF
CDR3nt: TGCGCCAGCAGCCAAGAGGCCTTGGGACAGGGGAACACCATATATTTT

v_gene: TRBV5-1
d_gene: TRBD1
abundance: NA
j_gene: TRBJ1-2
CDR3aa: CASSSGQTYGYTF
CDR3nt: TGCGCCAGCAGCTCGGGACAGACCTATGGCTACACCTTC

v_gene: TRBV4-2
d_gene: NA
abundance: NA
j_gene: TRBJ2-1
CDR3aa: CASSQGQDSIYNEQFF
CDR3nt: TGTGCCAGCAGCCAAGGACAGGACAGCATCTACAATGAGCAGTTCTTC

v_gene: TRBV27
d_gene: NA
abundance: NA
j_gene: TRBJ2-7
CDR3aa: CASSFSGSNYEQYF
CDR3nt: TGTGCCAGCAGTTTTTCAGGATCCAACTACGAGCAGTACTTC

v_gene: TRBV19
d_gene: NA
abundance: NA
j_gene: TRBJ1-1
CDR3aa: CASRIQVTSEAFF
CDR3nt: TGTGCCAGTAGAATACAGGTTACTTCTGAAGCTTTCTTT

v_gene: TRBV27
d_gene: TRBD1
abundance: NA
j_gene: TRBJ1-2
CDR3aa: CASSQIGQGNYGYTF
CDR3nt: TGTGCCAGCAGTCAAATCGGACAGGGGAACTATGGCTACACCTTC

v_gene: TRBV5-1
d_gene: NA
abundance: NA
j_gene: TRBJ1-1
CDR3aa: CASSLFAQNTEAFF
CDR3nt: TGCGCCAGCAGCTTGTTCGCACAGAACACTGAAGCTTTCTTT

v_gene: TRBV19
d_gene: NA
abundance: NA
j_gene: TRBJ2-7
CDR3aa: CASSIYEGGRVEQYF
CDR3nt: TGTGCCAGTAGTATATACGAGGGGGGGCGCGTCGAGCAGTACTTC

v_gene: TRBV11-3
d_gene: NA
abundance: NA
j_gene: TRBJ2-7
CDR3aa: CASSLFSSEQYF
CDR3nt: TGTGCCAGCAGCTTATTTTCCAGCGAGCAGTACTTC

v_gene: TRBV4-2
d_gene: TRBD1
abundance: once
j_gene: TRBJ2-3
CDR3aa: CASRTTGGKDTQYF
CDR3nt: TGTGCCAGCCGGACGACAGGGGGCAAGGATACGCAGTATTTT

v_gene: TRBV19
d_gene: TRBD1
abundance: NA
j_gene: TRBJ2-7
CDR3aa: CASSGTGGLDEQYF
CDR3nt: TGTGCCAGTAGTGGGACAGGGGGCTTGGACGAGCAGTACTTC